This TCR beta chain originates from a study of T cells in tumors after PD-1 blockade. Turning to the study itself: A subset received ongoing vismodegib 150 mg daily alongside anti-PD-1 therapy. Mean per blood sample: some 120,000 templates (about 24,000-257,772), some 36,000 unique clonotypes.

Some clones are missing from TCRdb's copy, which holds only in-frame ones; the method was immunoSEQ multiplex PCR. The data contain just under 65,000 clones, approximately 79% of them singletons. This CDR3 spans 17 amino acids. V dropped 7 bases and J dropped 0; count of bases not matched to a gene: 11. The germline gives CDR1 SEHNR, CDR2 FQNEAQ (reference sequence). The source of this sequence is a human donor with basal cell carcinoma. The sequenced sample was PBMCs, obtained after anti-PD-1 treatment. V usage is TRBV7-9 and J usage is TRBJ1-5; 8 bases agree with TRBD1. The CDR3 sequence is CASTPGTGSYSNQPQHF. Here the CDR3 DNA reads TGTGCCAGCACCCCAGGGACAGGATCGTATAGCAATCAGCCCCAGCATTTT.